This TCR beta chain was recorded in a study of human T cells and chemical hapten exposure (dated by TCRdb to the early 2020s). General notes on the study: For sensitization, 2% DPC in acetone was applied to a roughly 2 cm by roughly 2 cm area of upper inner arm skin. Weekly therapeutic DPC doses were additionally applied to the scalp of patients throughout the roughly 22-week study period. Patch testing on the upper back used Finn chambers containing 0.01% DPC, with scoring done after 6 days according to International Contact Dermatitis Research Group standards. The mostly female patient cohort included alopecia areata with under or over 50% scalp involvement, alopecia totalis and alopecia universalis. Libraries were pooled for sequencing, and variation in per-sample TCR yields was attributed mainly to small differences in library volumes within the pool. In alopecia patients, the study followed how the peripheral blood TCR repertoire changed in vivo over primary and secondary sensitization to diphenylcyclopropenone (DPC), a hapten. Blood samples were taken from patients before sensitization (week 0) and then at 2, 6 and about 24 weeks after DPC sensitization. For TCR sequencing, blood came from 25 to 35 alopecia patients at anywhere from one to four time points (pre-sensitization, 2, 6 and 24 weeks).

Library creation used RACE. Reads for this sample came from a NextSeq 500. During library preparation, unique molecular identifiers were attached to individual cDNA molecules so that TCRs could be counted in a quantitative, reproducible way. For every blood RNA sample, sequencing covered both the TCR alpha and TCR beta chains. The study's own analysis went as follows. Samples had a median of roughly 91,000 TCRs, with a range from about 20,000 to 690,600. V, J and CDR3 annotation of the TCR reads was carried out using the Decombinator software suite. For the PS versus PT1 abundance plots, all samples were subsampled to the same number of TCRs (28,000). Expanded TCRs were defined as absent before sensitization and observed at least eight times at the 2-week time point. TCRdb reran the public reads through fastp at Q25 and MiXCR, keeping productive beta chains. CDR3 protein sequences are deduplicated, and each keeps its most common genes and DNA. TCRdb, not the original authors, processed these V and J calls. The sample table contains about 82,000 distinct CDR3 sequences; only one count was recorded for less than 8% of them. The biggest ten clones account for 1.3% of the sample.

At least ten counts were recorded for this clonotype. This receptor's antigen is unknown. Within one base of it there is no much larger clone, and no base qualities were kept. Spanning cysteine to phenylalanine, the CDR3 consists of 14 amino acids. Here the CDR3 DNA is all that survives: 42 bases in frame from base 1. V lost 3 bases and J lost 2 bases; the stretch between them is 8 bases long. The germline V gene (reference sequence) provides CDR1 DFQATT and CDR2 SNEGSKA. According to the study, the label for this sample's time point signals: patch test 2, 6 weeks after DPC sensitization. Taken with the paper, the label for treatment or condition translates to: therapeutic diphenylcyclopropenone sensitization with weekly scalp DPC. At every patch-test visit, the blood draw took place before the patch test was put on. Patients were eligible if aged 18 to 70, diagnosed with alopecia and judged suitable for DPC therapy, and pregnant patients were excluded. Total RNA was extracted from unfractionated whole blood that had been collected in Tempus Blood RNA tubes.

General conclusions and limits of the study: All patients had alopecia, a presumed autoimmune disease, so their immune response might differ from that of healthy individuals. Repeated subsampling changed both the strength of the expansion versus patch-test correlation and the threshold at which that correlation became significant. No change with DPC sensitization was found in the number of TCRs above 1 in 1000 frequency, and no evidence of global repertoire structure alterations was found. Patch test score was positively correlated with the number of PT1 expanded TCRs, with significance at thresholds 8, 16 and 32 but not at 4. Compared with pre-sensitization or healthy control sets, expanded TCRs formed significantly more large CDR3 similarity clusters, which is consistent with antigen-driven responses.

The origin of this receptor is a young woman with alopecia areata. Some clones in this sample may be carry-over from other donors' samples. Recombination linked TRBV20-1 to TRBJ1-6; there is no confident call for the D gene. Sequences were derived from whole blood, sampled in connection with sensitization to the hapten diphenylcyclopropenone (DPC). The nucleotide sequence reads as follows: TGCAGTGCTAGGGAGGGCGCCTATAATTCACCCCTCCACTTT. This translates into CSAREGAYNSPLHF.